The sequence of this T cell receptor (beta chain) was determined in a study of CD8 T cells in Susac syndrome. This CDR3 region has 12 residues. The V end was cut by 8 bases, the J end by 3 bases, with 11 bases between. TEMRA cells were enriched by FACS, while CD8+ and CD4+ T cells were obtained through a negative isolation that was performed magnetically. cDNA came from about 0.5 to 1 ug RNA primed by random hexamers. Via MiXCR, TCRdb re-called the immunoSEQ multiplex PCR reads, giving one row per CDR3 protein. The sample has about 210,000 distinct CDR3 sequences, 95% seen once; the top ten hold 0.075% to 0.095%.

The source material was CD4+ T cells from PBMCs. The chain has TRBV12-3 or TRBV12-4 and TRBJ2-7; D is perhaps TRBD1 (6 bases). This sequence was found in a human donor with multiple sclerosis. CDR3 residues: CASAYRDYEQYF. The CDR3 DNA reads as TGTGCCAGCGCCTACAGGGACTACGAGCAGTACTTC.